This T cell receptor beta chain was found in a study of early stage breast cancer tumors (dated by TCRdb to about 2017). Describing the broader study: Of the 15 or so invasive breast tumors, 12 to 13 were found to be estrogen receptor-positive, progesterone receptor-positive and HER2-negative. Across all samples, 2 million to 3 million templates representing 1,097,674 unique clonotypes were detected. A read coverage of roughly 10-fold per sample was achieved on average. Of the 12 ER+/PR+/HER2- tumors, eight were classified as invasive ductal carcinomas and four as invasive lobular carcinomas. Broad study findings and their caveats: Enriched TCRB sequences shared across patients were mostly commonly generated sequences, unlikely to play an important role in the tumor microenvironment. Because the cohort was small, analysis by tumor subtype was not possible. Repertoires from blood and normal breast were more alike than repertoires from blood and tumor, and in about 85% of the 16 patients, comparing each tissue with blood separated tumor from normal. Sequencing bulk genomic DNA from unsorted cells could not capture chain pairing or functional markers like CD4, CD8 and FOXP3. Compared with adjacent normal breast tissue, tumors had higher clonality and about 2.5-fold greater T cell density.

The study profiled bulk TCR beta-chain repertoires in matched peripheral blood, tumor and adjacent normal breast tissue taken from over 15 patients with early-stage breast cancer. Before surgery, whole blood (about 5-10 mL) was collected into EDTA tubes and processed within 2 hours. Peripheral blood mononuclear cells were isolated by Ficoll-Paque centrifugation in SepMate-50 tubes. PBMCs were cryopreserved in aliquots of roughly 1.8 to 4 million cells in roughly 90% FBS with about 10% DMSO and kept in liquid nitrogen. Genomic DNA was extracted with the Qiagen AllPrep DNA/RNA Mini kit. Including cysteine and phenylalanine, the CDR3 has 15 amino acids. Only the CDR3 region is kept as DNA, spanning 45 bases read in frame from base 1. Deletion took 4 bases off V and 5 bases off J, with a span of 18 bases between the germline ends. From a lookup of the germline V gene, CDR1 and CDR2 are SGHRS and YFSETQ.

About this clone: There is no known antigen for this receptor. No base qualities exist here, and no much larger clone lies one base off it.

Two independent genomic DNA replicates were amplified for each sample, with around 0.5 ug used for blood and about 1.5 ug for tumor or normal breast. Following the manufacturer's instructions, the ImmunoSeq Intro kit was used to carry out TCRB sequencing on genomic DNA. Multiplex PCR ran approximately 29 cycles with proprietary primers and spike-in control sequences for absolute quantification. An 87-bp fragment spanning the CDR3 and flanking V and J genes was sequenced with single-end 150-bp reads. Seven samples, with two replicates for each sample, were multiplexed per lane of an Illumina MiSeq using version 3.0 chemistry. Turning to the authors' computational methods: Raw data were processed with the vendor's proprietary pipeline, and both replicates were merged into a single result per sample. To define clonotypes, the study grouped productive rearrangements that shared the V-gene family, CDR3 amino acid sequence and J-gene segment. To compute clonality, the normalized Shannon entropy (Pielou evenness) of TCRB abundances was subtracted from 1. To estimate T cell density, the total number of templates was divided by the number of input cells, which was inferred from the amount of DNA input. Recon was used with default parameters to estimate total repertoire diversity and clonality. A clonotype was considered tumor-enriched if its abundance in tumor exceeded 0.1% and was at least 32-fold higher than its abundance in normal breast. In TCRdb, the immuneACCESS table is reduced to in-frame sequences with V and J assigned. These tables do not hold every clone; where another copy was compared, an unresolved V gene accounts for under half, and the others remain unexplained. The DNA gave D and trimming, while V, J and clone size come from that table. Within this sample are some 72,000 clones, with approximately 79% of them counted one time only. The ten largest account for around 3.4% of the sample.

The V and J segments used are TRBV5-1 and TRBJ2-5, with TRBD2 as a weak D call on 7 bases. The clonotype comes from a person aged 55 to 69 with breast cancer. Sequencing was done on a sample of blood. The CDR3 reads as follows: CASSVGGARWETQYF. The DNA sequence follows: TGCGCCAGCAGCGTGGGGGGGGCCCGTTGGGAGACCCAGTACTTC.